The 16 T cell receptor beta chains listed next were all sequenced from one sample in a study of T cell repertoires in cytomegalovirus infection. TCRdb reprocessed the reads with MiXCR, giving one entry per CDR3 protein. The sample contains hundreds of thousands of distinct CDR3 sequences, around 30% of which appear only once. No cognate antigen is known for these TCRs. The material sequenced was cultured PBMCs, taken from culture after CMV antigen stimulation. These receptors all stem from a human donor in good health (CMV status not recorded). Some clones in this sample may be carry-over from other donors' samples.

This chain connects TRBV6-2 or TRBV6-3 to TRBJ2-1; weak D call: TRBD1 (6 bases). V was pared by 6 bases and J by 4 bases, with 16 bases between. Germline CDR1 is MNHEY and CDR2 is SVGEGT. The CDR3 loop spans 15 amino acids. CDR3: CASRPGDQGYNEQFF. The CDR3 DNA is TGTGCCAGCAGACCAGGGGACCAGGGGTACAATGAGCAGTTCTTC.

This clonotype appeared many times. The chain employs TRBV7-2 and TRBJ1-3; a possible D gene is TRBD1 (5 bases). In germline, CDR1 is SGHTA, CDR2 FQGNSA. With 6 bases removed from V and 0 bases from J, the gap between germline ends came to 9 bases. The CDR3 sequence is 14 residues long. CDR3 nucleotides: TGTGCCAGCAGACAGGCAAGCTCTGGAAACACCATATATTTT. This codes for CASRQASSGNTIYF.

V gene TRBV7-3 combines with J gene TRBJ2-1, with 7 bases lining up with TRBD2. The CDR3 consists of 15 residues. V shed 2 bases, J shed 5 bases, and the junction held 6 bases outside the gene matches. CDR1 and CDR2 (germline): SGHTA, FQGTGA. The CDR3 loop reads CASSLSAGDDNEQFF. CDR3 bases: TGTGCCAGCAGCTTATCCGCGGGGGACGACAATGAGCAGTTCTTC.

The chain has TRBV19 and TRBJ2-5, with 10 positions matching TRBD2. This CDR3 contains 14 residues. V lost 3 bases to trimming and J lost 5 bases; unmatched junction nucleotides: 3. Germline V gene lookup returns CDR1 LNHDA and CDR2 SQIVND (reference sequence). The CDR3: CASSMRLAGETQYF. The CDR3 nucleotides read TGTGCCAGTAGTATGAGACTAGCGGGCGAGACCCAGTACTTC.

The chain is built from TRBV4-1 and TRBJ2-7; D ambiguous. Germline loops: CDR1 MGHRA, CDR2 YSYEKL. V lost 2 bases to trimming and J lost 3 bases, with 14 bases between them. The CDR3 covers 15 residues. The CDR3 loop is CASSQQHRVIYEQYF. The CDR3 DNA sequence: TGCGCCAGCAGCCAACAACACCGGGTTATCTACGAGCAGTACTTC.

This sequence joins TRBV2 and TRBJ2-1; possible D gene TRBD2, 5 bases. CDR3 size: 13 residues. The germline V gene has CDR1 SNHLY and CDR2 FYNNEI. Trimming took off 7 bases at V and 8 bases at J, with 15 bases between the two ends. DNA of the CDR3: TGTGCCAGCACCGGGATCCGGATGGATGAGCAGTTCTTC. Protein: CASTGIRMDEQFF. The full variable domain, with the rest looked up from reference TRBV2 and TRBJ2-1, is EPEVTQTPSHQVTQMGQEVILRCVPISNHLYFYWYRQILGQKVEFLVSFYNNEISEKSEIFDDQFSVERPDGSNFTLKIRSTKLEDSAMYFCASTGIRMDEQFFGPGTRLTVL.

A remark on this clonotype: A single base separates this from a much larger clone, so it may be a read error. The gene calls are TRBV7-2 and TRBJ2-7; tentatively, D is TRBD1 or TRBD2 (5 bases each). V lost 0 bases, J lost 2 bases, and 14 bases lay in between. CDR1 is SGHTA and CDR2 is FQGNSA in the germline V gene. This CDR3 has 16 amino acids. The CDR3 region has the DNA TGTGCCAGCAGCTTAGCGTTTGGGACCCAAGCCTACGAGCAGTACTTC. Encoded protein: CASSLAFGTQAYEQYF.

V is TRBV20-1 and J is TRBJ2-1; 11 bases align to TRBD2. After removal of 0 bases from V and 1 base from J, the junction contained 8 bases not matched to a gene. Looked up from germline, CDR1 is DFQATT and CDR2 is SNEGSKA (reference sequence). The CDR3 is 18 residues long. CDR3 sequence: CSARDLAGGPQSYNEQFF. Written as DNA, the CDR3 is TGCAGTGCTAGAGATTTAGCGGGAGGGCCGCAGTCCTACAATGAGCAGTTCTTC.

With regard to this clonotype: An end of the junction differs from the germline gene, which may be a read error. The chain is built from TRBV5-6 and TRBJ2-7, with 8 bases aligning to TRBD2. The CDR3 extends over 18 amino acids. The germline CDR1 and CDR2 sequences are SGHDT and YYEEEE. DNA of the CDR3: TGTGCCAACAGCCGGGTCGCCCAATTCACTAGCGGTAACTACGAGCAGTACTTC. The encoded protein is CANSRVAQFTSGNYEQYF.

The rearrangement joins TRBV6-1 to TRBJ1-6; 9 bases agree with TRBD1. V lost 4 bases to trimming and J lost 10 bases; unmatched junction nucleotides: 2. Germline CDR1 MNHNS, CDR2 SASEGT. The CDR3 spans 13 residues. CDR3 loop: CASSGDRESPLHF. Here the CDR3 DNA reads TGTGCCAGCAGTGGGGACAGGGAATCACCCCTCCACTTT.

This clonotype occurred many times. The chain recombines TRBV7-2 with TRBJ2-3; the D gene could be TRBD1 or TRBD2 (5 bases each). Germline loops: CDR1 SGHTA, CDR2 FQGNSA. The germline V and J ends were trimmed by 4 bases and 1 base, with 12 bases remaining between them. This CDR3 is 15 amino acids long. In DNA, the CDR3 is TGTGCCAGCAGCTACCGGGACCCACGCACAGATACGCAGTATTTT. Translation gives CASSYRDPRTDTQYF.

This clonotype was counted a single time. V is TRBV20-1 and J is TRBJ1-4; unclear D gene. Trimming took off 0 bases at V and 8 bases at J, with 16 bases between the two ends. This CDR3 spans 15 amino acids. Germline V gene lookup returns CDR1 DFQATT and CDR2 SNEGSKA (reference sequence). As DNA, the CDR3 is TGCAGTGCTAGAGATCGAGTAGGCCCTAGAGAAAAACTGTTTTTT. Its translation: CSARDRVGPREKLFF.

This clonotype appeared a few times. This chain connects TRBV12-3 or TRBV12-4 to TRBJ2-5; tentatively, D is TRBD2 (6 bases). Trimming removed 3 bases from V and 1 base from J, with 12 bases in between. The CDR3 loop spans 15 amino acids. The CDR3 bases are TGTGCCAGCAGTTTCGCGGGGAGCCTCCAAGAGACCCAGTACTTC. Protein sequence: CASSFAGSLQETQYF.

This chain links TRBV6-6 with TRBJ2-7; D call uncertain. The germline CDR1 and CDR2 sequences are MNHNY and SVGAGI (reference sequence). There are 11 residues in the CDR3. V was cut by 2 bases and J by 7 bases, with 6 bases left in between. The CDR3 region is CASSYLEEQYF. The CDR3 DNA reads TGTGCCAGCAGTTACCTAGAAGAGCAGTACTTC.

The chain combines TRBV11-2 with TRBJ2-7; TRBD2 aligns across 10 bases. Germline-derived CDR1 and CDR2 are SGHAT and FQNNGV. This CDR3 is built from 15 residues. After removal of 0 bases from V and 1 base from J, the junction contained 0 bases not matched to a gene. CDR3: CASSLELAGSYEQYF. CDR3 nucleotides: TGTGCCAGCAGCTTAGAACTAGCGGGATCCTACGAGCAGTACTTC.

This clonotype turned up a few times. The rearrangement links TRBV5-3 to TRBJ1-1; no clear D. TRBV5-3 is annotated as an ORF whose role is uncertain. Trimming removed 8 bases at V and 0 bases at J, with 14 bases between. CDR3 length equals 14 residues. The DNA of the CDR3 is TGTGCCAGCAGCCCTACAGCAATGAACACTGAAGCTTTCTTT. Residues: CASSPTAMNTEAFF.